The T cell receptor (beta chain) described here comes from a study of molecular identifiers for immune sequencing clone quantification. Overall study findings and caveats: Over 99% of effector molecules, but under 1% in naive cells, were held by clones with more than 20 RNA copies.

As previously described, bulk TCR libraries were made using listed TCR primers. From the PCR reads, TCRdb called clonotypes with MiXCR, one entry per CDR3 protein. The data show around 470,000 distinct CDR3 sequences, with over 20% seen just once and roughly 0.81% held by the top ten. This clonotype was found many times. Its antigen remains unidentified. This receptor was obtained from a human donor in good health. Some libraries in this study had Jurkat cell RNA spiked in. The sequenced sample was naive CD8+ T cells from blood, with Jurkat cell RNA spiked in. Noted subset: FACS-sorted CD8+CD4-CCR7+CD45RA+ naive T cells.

The CDR3 sequence: CASSVGQYEQYF. Here the CDR3 DNA reads TGTGCCAGCAGCGTGGGACAGTACGAGCAGTACTTC. The gene calls are TRBV7-9 and TRBJ2-7; TRBD1 aligns across 7 bases. This CDR3 region has 12 residues. V shed 5 bases, J shed 4 bases, and the junction held 2 bases outside the gene matches. Germline-derived CDR1 and CDR2 are SEHNR and FQNEAQ (reference sequence).